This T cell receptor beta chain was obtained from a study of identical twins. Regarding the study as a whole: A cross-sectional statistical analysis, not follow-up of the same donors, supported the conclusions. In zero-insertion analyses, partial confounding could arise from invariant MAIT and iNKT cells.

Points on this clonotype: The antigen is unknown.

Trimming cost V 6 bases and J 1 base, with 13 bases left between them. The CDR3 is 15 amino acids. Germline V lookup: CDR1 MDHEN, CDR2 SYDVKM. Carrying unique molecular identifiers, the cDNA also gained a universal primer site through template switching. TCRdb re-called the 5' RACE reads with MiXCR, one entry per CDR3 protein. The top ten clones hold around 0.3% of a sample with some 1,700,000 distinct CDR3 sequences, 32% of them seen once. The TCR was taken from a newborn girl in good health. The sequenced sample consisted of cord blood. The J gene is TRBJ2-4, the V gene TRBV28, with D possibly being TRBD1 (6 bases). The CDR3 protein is CASRRQDWAKNIQYF. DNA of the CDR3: TGTGCCAGCAGAAGACAGGACTGGGCCAAAAACATTCAGTACTTC.